The 4 T cell receptor beta chains presented below share a single source sample, sequenced in a study of OX40 agonist ivuxolimab in advanced cancers. Data came from immunoSEQ multiplex PCR; TCRdb stores just in-frame clones and leaves some out. The table lists 80,000 or so clones, 85% to 95% of them singletons, with 14% in the top ten. Sequencing was performed on CD4+ or CD8+ T cells sorted from blood, taken in a trial of the OX40 agonist ivuxolimab. Receptors originate from an adult with an advanced solid tumor such as melanoma, head and neck, liver or kidney cancer.

The chain is built from TRBV7-9 and TRBJ2-1, with 10 bases identical to TRBD1. With V trimmed by 5 bases and J by 7 bases, 11 bases remained unmatched. The germline V gene encodes CDR1 SEHNR and CDR2 FQNEAQ (reference sequence). The CDR3 loop spans 16 amino acids. This chain's CDR3 is CASSGEGQGYLNEQFF. The CDR3 bases are TGTGCCAGCAGCGGAGAGGGACAGGGGTATCTAAATGAGCAGTTCTTC.

The J gene is TRBJ1-1, the V gene TRBV5-4; possibly TRBD1 for D (6 bases). V shed 10 bases and J shed 0 bases, with 13 bases lying between them. The CDR3 is 13 amino acids. Germline V gene sequence: CDR1 SGHNT, CDR2 YYREEE (reference sequence). This chain's CDR3 is CAGLRGMNTEAFF. CDR3 coding DNA: TGTGCCGGCCTCAGGGGAATGAACACTGAAGCTTTCTTT.

The chain links TRBV11-2 to TRBJ2-7, with TRBD2 matching 11 bases. Unmatched junction bases numbered 6, after V lost 5 bases and J lost 3 bases. The CDR3 extends over 15 amino acids. CDR1 is SGHAT and CDR2 is FQNNGV in the germline V gene. Here the CDR3 reads CASSPDGTSGYEQYF. CDR3 DNA: TGTGCCAGCAGCCCAGACGGGACTAGCGGCTACGAGCAGTACTTC.

This chain connects TRBV4-1 to TRBJ2-5; D possibly corresponds to TRBD2 (5 bases). Trimming took 1 base from V and 7 from J, leaving 13 bases between them. The CDR3 spans 14 residues. Germline CDR1 reads MGHRA; CDR2 reads YSYEKL. The CDR3 region has the DNA TGCGCCAGCAGCCAAGGGGCCGGACTTTGGACCCAGTACTTC. Translated: CASSQGAGLWTQYF.